This record covers a single T cell receptor (beta chain). Its antigen is unknown. Base qualities were left out, and no much larger clone turns up one base away. Separate from the roughly 700-subject first cohort, the validation cohort of over 90 subjects was the group to which the donors belonged. V trim: 0 bases; J trim: 8 bases; unmatched bases: 12. For CDR1 and CDR2, the germline V gene (reference sequence) lists GTSNPN and SVGIG. Spanning cysteine to phenylalanine, the CDR3 consists of 16 amino acids. The DNA shown is the 48-base CDR3, in frame from base 1. This entry is derived from a study of cytomegalovirus exposure and HLA in healthy donors (dated by TCRdb to 2016 to 2017). About the full investigation: A later analysis indicated that the 120 validation repertoires were generated on the platform also employed for the roughly 650 repertoires of the first cohort. The study was designed to test whether signatures of past pathogen exposure could be identified by cataloging public T cell receptors. Along with the roughly 700-subject first cohort, a separate validation cohort of over a hundred different subjects was used. The study combined high-throughput TCR immunosequencing, statistical association of individual TCRs with disease status, and machine learning to predict cytomegalovirus infection status.

To prepare the library, the immunoSEQ multiplex PCR assay was applied. As for how the authors treated the data: A statistical classification framework was built for diagnosing cytomegalovirus status from the catalog of TCR beta chain sequences. TCRdb took over this immuneACCESS table, retaining in-frame rearrangements with V and J assigned. Such tables are incomplete; in checked studies, under half of the missing clones stem from an unresolved V gene, and the remainder is unexplained. That table is the source of V, J and clone size, and D and trimming were worked out from the DNA. This sample comprises some 170,000 clones, approximately 89% of them detected only once. About 2.5% of the sample goes to the ten largest clones. The research as a whole found: Across donors, most TCR sequences were observed very rarely, whereas some public TCRs were present in many individuals. The classifier was reported to diagnose cytomegalovirus status with high specificity and sensitivity in both the original and validation cohorts. Three of the identified cytomegalovirus-associated TCR beta chains were confirmed in vitro to be specific for cytomegalovirus antigens. The study gave a list of roughly 150 TCR beta chains associated with cytomegalovirus. A later analysis lacked HLA typing for the validation cohort, so it scored co-occurrence in that cohort across all 110 or so repertoires. The authors suggested that the approach could potentially be generalized to other disease states and immunological phenotypes. In a later analysis, TCRs clustered in the first cohort were found to also tend to co-occur in the 130 or so validation repertoires, with 85% to 95% of cluster scores above 0.

Material for sequencing was PBMCs. This chain is built from TRBV30 and TRBJ1-4; TRBD1 agrees with 7 junctional bases. This receptor was obtained from a man aged 18 to 30 in good health and CMV-seropositive. The DNA sequence is TGTGCCTGGAGTGTGTTAGGGGGCGAGGGAGCCGAAAAACTGTTTTTT. Protein translation: CAWSVLGGEGAEKLFF.